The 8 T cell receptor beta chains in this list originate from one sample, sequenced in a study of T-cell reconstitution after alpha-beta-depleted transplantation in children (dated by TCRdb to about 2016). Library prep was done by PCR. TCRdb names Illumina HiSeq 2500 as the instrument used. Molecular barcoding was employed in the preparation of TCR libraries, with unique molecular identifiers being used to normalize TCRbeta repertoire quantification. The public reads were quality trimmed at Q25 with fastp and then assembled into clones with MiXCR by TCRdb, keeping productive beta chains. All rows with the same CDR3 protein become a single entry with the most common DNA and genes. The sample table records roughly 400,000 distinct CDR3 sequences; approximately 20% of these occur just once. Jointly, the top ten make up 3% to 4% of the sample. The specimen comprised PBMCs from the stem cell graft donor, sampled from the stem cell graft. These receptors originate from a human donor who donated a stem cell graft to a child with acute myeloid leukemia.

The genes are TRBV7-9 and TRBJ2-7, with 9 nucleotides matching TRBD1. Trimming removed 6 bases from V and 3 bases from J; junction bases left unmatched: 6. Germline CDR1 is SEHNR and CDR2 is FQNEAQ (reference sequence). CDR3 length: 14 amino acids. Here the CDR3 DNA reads TGTGCCAGCAGTGAGGACAGGGGAAACTACGAGCAGTACTTC. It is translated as CASSEDRGNYEQYF.

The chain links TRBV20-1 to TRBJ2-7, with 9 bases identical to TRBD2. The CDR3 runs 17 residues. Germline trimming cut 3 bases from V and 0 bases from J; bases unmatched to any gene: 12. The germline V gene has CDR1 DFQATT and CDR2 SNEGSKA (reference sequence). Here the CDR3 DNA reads TGCAGTGCTAGTGGACTAGCGATACGAAGAAGCTCCTACGAGCAGTACTTC. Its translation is CSASGLAIRRSSYEQYF.

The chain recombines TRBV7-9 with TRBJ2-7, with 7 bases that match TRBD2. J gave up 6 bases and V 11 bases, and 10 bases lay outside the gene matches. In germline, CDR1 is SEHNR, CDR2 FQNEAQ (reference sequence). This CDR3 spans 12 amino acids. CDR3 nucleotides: TGTGCCTTTGGGGGGGTTCTCGGCGAGCAGTACTTC. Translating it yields CAFGGVLGEQYF.

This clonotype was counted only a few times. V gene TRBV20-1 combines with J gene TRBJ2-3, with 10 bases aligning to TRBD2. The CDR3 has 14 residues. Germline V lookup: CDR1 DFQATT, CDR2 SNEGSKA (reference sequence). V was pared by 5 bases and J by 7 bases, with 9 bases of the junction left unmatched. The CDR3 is CSALAGGTINTQYF. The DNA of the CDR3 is TGCAGTGCTTTAGCGGGAGGAACTATAAATACGCAGTATTTT.

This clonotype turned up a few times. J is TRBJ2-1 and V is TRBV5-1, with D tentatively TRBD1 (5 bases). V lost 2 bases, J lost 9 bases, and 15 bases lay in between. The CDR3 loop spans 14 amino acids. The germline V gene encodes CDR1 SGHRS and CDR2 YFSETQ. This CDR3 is CASSFRLGPSEQFF. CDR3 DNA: TGCGCCAGCAGCTTCCGATTGGGGCCAAGTGAGCAGTTCTTC.

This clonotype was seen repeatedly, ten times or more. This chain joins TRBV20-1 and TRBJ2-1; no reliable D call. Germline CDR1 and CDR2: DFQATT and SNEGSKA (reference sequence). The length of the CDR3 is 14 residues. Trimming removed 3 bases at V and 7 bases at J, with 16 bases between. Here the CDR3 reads CSASPNPISNEQFF. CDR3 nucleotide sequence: TGCAGTGCTAGCCCCAACCCGATATCGAATGAGCAGTTCTTC.

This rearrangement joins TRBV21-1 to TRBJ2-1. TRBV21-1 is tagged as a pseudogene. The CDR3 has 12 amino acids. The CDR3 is CASASDRDEQFF. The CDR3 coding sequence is TGTGCCAGCGCCAGCGATCGTGATGAGCAGTTCTTC.

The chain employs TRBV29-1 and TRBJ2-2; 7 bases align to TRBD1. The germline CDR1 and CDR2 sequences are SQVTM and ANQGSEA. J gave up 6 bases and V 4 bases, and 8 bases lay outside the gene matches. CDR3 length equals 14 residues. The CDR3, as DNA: TGCAGCGTTGCGCAGTTGGGACAGCCCGGGGAGCTGTTTTTT. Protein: CSVAQLGQPGELFF.